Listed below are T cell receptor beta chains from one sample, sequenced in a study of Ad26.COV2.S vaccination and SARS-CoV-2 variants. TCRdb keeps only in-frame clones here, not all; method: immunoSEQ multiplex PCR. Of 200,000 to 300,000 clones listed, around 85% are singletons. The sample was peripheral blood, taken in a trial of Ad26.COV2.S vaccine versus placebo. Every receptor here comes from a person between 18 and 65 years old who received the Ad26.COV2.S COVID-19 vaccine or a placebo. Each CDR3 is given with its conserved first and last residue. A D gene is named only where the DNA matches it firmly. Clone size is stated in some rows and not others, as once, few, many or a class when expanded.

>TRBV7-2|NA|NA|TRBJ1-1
CACRAGAKTEAFF
TGTGCCTGTCGGGCAGGGGCCAAGACTGAAGCTTTCTTT
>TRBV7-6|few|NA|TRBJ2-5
CASSRGWQETQYF
TGTGCCAGCAGCCGAGGATGGCAAGAGACCCAGTACTTC
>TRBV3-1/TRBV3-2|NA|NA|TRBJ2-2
CASSQDTPGSRTGELFF
TGTGCCAGCAGCCAAGATACACCGGGATCACGGACCGGGGAGCTGTTTTTT
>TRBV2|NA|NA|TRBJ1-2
CANRAPGTQSYTF
TGTGCCAACAGAGCACCGGGAACCCAAAGCTACACCTTC
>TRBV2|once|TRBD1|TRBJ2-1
CASSEALPGTGDTEQFF
TGTGCCAGCAGTGAAGCGCTCCCCGGGACAGGGGATACTGAGCAGTTCTTC
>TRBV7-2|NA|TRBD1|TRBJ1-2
CASSLAGTGGYGYTF
TGTGCCAGCAGCTTAGCCGGGACAGGGGGTTATGGCTACACCTTC
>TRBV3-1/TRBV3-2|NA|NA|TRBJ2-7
CASSQSRGSSYEQYF
TGTGCCAGCAGCCAATCCCGCGGCTCGTCCTACGAGCAGTACTTC
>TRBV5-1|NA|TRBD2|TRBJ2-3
CASSISTSGGTDTQYF
TGCGCCAGCAGCATTTCGACTAGCGGGGGGACAGATACGCAGTATTTT
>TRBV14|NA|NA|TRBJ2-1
CASSVRNEQFF
TGTGCCAGCAGCGTTCGCAATGAGCAGTTCTTC
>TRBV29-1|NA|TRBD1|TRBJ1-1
CSVPGQGYTEAFF
TGCAGCGTACCGGGACAGGGCTACACTGAAGCTTTCTTT
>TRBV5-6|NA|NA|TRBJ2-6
CASSWPVGGSGANVLTF
TGTGCCAGCAGCTGGCCTGTTGGGGGCTCTGGGGCCAACGTCCTGACTTTC
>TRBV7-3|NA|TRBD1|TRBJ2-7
CASSQHGTGGGNEQYF
TGTGCCAGCAGCCAACACGGGACAGGGGGCGGCAACGAGCAGTACTTC
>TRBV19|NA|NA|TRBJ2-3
CASSGTGSFLSTDTQYF
TGTGCCAGTAGCGGTACCGGGTCCTTTCTTAGCACAGATACGCAGTATTTT
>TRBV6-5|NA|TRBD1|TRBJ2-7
CASKTGGAEQYF
TGTGCCAGTAAGACAGGGGGCGCCGAGCAGTACTTC
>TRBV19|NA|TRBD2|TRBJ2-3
CASSIGLAGGADTQYF
TGTGCCAGTAGTATAGGACTAGCGGGAGGCGCAGATACGCAGTATTTT
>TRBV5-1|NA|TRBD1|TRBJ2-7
CASSPDRGYEQYF
TGCGCCAGCAGCCCGGACAGGGGCTACGAGCAGTACTTC
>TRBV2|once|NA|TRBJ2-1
CASSEEPGDSYNEQFF
TGTGCCAGCAGTGAAGAACCCGGGGACTCCTACAATGAGCAGTTCTTC
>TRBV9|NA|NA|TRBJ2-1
CASSVASQPYNEQFF
TGTGCCAGCAGCGTAGCGTCTCAGCCCTACAATGAGCAGTTCTTC
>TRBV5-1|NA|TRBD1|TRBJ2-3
CASSLAGAGGVTDTQYF
TGCGCCAGCAGCTTGGCCGGGGCAGGGGGTGTGACAGATACGCAGTATTTT
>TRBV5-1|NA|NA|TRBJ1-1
CASGEVNTEAFF
TGCGCCAGCGGTGAGGTGAACACTGAAGCTTTCTTT
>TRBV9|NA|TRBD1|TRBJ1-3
CASSVGDRGNSGNTIYF
TGTGCCAGCAGCGTAGGGGACAGGGGCAACTCTGGAAACACCATATATTTT
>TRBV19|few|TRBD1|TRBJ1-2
CASRPGTGGRNYGYTF
TGTGCCAGCCGACCCGGGACAGGGGGCCGAAACTATGGCTACACCTTC
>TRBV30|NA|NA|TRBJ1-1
CAWSAARMNTEAFF
TGTGCCTGGAGTGCGGCAAGAATGAACACTGAAGCTTTCTTT
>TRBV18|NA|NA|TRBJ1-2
CASSPRSPGPGGNYGYTF
TGTGCCAGCTCACCAAGGAGTCCCGGGCCTGGGGGGAACTATGGCTACACCTTC
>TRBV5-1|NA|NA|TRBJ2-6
CASSLGAGLAFGANVLTF
TGCGCCAGCAGCTTGGGGGCAGGTCTGGCTTTTGGGGCCAACGTCCTGACTTTC
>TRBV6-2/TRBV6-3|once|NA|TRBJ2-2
CASSHRGGELFF
TGTGCCAGCAGCCATCGAGGAGGGGAGCTGTTTTTT
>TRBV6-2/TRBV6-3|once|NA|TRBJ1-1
CASSRTGAAFF
TGTGCCAGCAGTAGGACGGGGGCAGCTTTCTTT
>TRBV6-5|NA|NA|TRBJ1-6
CASSYSFGVSPLHF
TGTGCCAGCAGTTACTCATTTGGGGTCTCACCCCTCCACTTT
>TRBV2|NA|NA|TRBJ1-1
CASIRTESGEAFF
TGTGCCAGCATTAGGACGGAGAGCGGTGAAGCTTTCTTT
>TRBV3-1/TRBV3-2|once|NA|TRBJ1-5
CASSQMASGGNQPQHF
TGTGCCAGCAGCCAAATGGCCTCGGGGGGCAATCAGCCCCAGCATTTT
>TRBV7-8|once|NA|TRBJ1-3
CASSLAGQVSGNTIYF
TGTGCCAGCAGCTTAGCGGGCCAGGTCTCTGGAAACACCATATATTTT
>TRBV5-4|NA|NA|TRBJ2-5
CASSPAMGETQYF
TGTGCCAGCAGCCCAGCGATGGGCGAGACCCAGTACTTC
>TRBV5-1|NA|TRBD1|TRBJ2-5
CASSLAGLYRGLETQYF
TGCGCCAGCAGCTTGGCCGGTTTATACAGGGGGTTGGAGACCCAGTACTTC
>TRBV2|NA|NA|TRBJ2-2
CASSETDNTGELFF
TGTGCCAGCAGTGAGACAGATAACACCGGGGAGCTGTTTTTT
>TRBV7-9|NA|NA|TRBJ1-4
CASSNYLDTNEKLFF
TGTGCCAGCAGCAACTACTTGGATACTAATGAAAAACTGTTTTTT
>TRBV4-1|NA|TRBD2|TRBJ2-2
CASSQDAGGLLAGELFF
TGCGCCAGCAGCCAAGATGCGGGGGGACTCTTGGCCGGGGAGCTGTTTTTT
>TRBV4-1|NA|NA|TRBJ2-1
CASSRPSGPRNREKSSYNEQFF
TGCGCCAGCAGCCGCCCCTCAGGCCCCCGCAACCGGGAGAAAAGCTCCTACAATGAGCAGTTCTTC
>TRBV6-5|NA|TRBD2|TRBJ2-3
CASRAGGDIYSQYF
TGTGCCAGCAGAGCGGGAGGCGACATTTATTCGCAGTATTTT
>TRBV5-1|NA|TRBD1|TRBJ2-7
CASSPDRGRGYF
TGCGCCAGCAGCCCGGACAGGGGAAGAGGGTACTTC
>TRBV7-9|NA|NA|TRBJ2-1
CASSLDPGYNEQFF
TGTGCCAGCAGCTTAGATCCGGGGTACAATGAGCAGTTCTTC
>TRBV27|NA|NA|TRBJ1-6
CASSFRQGSSPLHF
TGTGCCAGCAGTTTTCGGCAGGGTAGTTCACCCCTCCACTTT
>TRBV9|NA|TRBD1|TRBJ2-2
CASSVVPGQFTGELFF
TGTGCCAGCAGCGTTGTTCCGGGACAGTTCACCGGGGAGCTGTTTTTT
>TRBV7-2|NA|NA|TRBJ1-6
CASSLAPGGYNSPLHF
TGTGCCAGCAGCTTAGCGCCGGGGGGGTATAATTCACCCCTCCACTTT
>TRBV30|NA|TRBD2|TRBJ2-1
CAWSGRRTSGYNEQFF
TGTGCCTGGAGTGGGCGGAGGACTAGCGGGTACAATGAGCAGTTCTTC
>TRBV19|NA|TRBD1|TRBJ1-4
CASSIKGAGTANEKLFF
TGTGCCAGTAGTATTAAGGGAGCCGGGACAGCTAATGAAAAACTGTTTTTT
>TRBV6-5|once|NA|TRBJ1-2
CASTRSRSGIRGYTF
TGTGCCAGCACCCGCAGCAGATCGGGGATACGAGGCTACACCTTC
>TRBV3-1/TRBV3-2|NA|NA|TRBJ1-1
CASSQDRGTNTEAFF
TGTGCCAGCAGCCAAGACCGGGGTACGAACACTGAAGCTTTCTTT
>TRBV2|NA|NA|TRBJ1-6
CASSENNSPLHF
TGTGCCAGCAGTGAGAATAATTCACCCCTCCACTTT
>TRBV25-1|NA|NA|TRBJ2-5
CASRGAYQETQYF
TGTGCCAGCAGGGGGGCGTACCAAGAGACCCAGTACTTC
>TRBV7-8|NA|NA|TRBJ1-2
CASSLRPFNYGYTF
TGTGCCAGCAGCTTACGACCCTTTAACTATGGCTACACCTTC
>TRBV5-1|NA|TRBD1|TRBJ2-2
CASSPGTGVTGELFF
TGCGCCAGCAGTCCCGGGACAGGGGTCACCGGGGAGCTGTTTTTT
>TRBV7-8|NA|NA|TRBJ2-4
CASSTRRELAKNIQYF
TGTGCCAGCAGCACCCGCAGGGAGCTAGCCAAAAACATTCAGTACTTC
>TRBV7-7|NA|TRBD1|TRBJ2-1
CASSPGEGAHEQFF
TGTGCCAGCAGCCCTGGTGAGGGGGCCCATGAGCAGTTCTTC
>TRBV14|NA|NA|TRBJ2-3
CASSQNTHDTQYF
TGTGCCAGCAGCCAAAACACCCATGATACGCAGTATTTT
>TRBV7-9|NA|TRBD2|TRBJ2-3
CASSLAGLVADTQYF
TGTGCCAGCAGCTTAGCCGGACTAGTGGCAGATACGCAGTATTTT
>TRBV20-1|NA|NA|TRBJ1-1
CSARAGPEGFF
TGCAGTGCTAGAGCCGGACCGGAAGGTTTCTTT
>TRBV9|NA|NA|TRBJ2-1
CASSVGRGPYNEQFF
TGTGCCAGCAGCGTAGGCAGGGGTCCCTACAATGAGCAGTTCTTC
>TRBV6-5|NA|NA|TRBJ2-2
CASSYEGGSLTGELFF
TGTGCCAGCAGTTACGAGGGGGGGAGCCTAACCGGGGAGCTGTTTTTT
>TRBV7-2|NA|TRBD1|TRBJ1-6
CASSRDRANSPLHF
TGTGCCAGCAGCCGGGACAGGGCAAATTCACCCCTCCACTTT